The clone carrying this TCR beta chain occurred once. This sample also contains other DNA sequences that code for the same CDR3. This sample was included in a study of control samples from healthy donors and cancer patients. V dropped 5 bases and J dropped 4 bases, with 14 bases sitting between them. Germline CDR1 is MNHEY and CDR2 is SVGAGI. This CDR3 contains 15 residues. Clones were read by immunoSEQ multiplex PCR, and TCRdb kept only the in-frame ones, dropping some. The sample holds roughly 130,000 clones, around 90% seen once. Sequencing input: blood. The rearrangement links TRBV6-5 to TRBJ1-4, with D unclear. This clonotype was sampled from a man aged 18 to 30 in good health. The CDR3: CASSLLGESNEKLFF. Here the CDR3 DNA reads TGTGCCAGCAGTCTCTTGGGCGAGAGTAATGAAAAACTGTTTTTT.